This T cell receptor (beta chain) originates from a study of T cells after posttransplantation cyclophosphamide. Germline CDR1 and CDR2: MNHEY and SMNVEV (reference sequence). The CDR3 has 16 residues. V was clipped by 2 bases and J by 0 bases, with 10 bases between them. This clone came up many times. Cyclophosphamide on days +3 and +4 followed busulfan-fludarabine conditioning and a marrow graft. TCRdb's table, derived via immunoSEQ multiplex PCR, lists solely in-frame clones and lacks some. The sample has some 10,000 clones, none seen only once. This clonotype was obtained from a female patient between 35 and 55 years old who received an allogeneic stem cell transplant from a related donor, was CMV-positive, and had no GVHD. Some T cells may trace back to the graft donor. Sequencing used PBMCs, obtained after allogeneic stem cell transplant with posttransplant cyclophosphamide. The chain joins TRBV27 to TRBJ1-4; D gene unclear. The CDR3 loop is CASSLMQTATNEKLFF. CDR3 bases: TGTGCCAGCAGTTTAATGCAGACTGCAACTAATGAAAAACTGTTTTTT.